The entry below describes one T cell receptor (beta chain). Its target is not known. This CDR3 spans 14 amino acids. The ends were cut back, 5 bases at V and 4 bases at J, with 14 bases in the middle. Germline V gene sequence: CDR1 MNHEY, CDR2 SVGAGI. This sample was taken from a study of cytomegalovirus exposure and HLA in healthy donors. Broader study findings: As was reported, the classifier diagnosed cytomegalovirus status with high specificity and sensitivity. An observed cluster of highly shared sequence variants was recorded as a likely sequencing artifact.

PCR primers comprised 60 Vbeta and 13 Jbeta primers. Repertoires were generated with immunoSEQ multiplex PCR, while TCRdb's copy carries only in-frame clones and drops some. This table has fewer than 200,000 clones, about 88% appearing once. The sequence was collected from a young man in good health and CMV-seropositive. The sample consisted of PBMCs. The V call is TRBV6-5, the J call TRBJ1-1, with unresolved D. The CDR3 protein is CASSEQPLGTEAFF. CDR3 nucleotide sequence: TGTGCCAGCAGTGAACAGCCCCTGGGCACTGAAGCTTTCTTT.